These T cell receptor beta chains were read from a single sample in a study of CD8 T cells in Susac syndrome. Via MiXCR, TCRdb re-called the immunoSEQ multiplex PCR reads, giving one row per CDR3 protein. The data contain approximately 160,000 distinct CDR3 sequences, approximately 93% of them singletons. The material sequenced was CD4+ T cells from PBMCs. All receptors derive from a human donor with multiple sclerosis. The CDR3 runs from the conserved cysteine through the conserved F or W. A D gene is named only where the DNA matches it firmly. A clone size is listed for some rows: how often the clone was seen (once, few, many), or a class if it is expanded.

j_call clone_size d_call v_call cdr3_aa cdr3_nt
TRBJ2-5 . . TRBV6-5 CASSYSTLYTAQYF TGTGCCAGCAGTTATTCCACCCTTTATACGGCCCAGTACTTC
TRBJ1-2 . . TRBV10-3 CAISEFKNGYTF TGTGCCATCAGTGAGTTCAAGAATGGCTACACCTTC
TRBJ2-7 . TRBD1 TRBV20-1 CSAGKGTGDRAEQYF TGCAGTGCCGGGAAAGGGACAGGGGACCGGGCCGAGCAGTACTTC
TRBJ2-2 . . TRBV5-6 CASSLAKAGVSNTGELFF TGTGCCAGCAGCTTGGCCAAGGCGGGTGTTTCGAACACCGGGGAGCTGTTTTTT
TRBJ2-3 . . TRBV29-1 CSVAVFQGGTDTQYF TGCAGCGTTGCTGTGTTTCAGGGGGGAACAGATACGCAGTATTTT
TRBJ2-3 . . TRBV4-1 CASSQTGNTDTQYF TGCGCCAGCAGCCAGACAGGAAACACAGATACGCAGTATTTT
TRBJ2-2 once TRBD1 TRBV14 CASSRDRYTGELFF TGTGCCAGCAGTCGGGACAGATACACCGGGGAGCTGTTTTTT
TRBJ1-1 . TRBD1 TRBV4-1 CASSLIQGLNTEAFF TGCGCCAGCAGCCTAATACAGGGGCTGAACACTGAAGCTTTCTTT
TRBJ2-7 . TRBD2 TRBV6-2/TRBV6-3 CASSRTSASQGEQYF TGTGCCAGCAGTCGGACTAGCGCAAGTCAGGGCGAGCAGTACTTC
TRBJ1-1 . . TRBV19 CATALAADTEAFF TGTGCCACCGCCCTAGCGGCAGACACTGAAGCTTTCTTT
TRBJ2-5 . TRBD2 TRBV5-4 CASSPGTTQEAQYF TGTGCCAGCAGCCCCGGGACTACACAAGAGGCCCAGTACTTC
TRBJ2-3 . . TRBV20-1 CSARGVSTDTQYF TGCAGTGCTAGGGGAGTTAGCACAGATACGCAGTATTTT
TRBJ2-5 few . TRBV6-2/TRBV6-3 CASSYSTRTGQETQYF TGTGCCAGCAGTTACTCCACACGTACGGGGCAAGAGACCCAGTACTTC
TRBJ2-3 . TRBD2 TRBV7-9 CASSRGLAGGNTDTQYF TGTGCCAGCAGCCGAGGACTAGCGGGGGGAAACACAGATACGCAGTATTTT
TRBJ1-1 . TRBD1 TRBV15 CATSRETGGYTEAFF TGTGCCACCAGCAGAGAAACAGGGGGATACACTGAAGCTTTCTTT
TRBJ2-3 . . TRBV20-1 CSATPQGWEDTQYF TGCAGTGCTACCCCACAGGGTTGGGAGGATACGCAGTATTTT
TRBJ1-2 . . TRBV4-3 CASSQERSYGYTF TGCGCCAGCAGCCAAGAACGCAGCTATGGCTACACCTTC
TRBJ2-7 . TRBD2 TRBV30 CAWRYGAGAYF TGTGCCTGGAGGTACGGAGCGGGAGCGTACTTC
TRBJ2-2 few . TRBV7-2 CASSLVGHLTGELFF TGTGCCAGCAGCTTAGTTGGACATTTAACCGGGGAGCTGTTTTTT
TRBJ2-3 . TRBD2 TRBV7-3 CASSQRLAGDRTDTQYF TGTGCCAGCAGCCAGCGGCTAGCGGGGGATAGAACAGATACGCAGTATTTT
TRBJ1-2 . . TRBV25-1 CASSEVSSPNYGYTF TGTGCCAGCAGTGAAGTAAGCTCACCTAACTATGGCTACACCTTC
TRBJ2-1 . TRBD2 TRBV5-1 CASSLAPGGEQFF TGCGCCAGCAGCTTGGCCCCGGGAGGTGAGCAGTTCTTC
TRBJ2-1 . TRBD2 TRBV20-1 CSARVVAGTSGSSYNEQFF TGCAGTGCTAGAGTGGTGGCCGGGACTAGCGGAAGCTCCTACAATGAGCAGTTCTTC
TRBJ1-2 . . TRBV20-1 CSARDHGGSNYGYTF TGCAGTGCTAGAGATCACGGGGGATCTAACTATGGCTACACCTTC
TRBJ2-5 . . TRBV7-2 CASSLVVGMSQETQYF TGTGCCAGCAGCTTAGTTGTGGGAATGAGCCAAGAGACCCAGTACTTC
TRBJ1-5 . . TRBV6-2/TRBV6-3 CASSTQNSNQPQHF TGTGCCAGCAGCACACAGAATAGCAATCAGCCCCAGCATTTT
TRBJ1-3 . . TRBV20-1 CSAKLQNSGNTIYF TGCAGTGCTAAGCTCCAAAACTCTGGAAACACCATATATTTT
TRBJ2-7 . . TRBV20-1 CSARHRDEQYF TGCAGTGCTAGACATAGGGACGAGCAGTACTTC
TRBJ2-6 . . TRBV10-3 CAISENRDSDVLTF TGTGCCATCAGTGAGAACCGGGATTCGGACGTCCTGACTTTC
TRBJ2-7 . TRBD2 TRBV5-1 CASSLEIAGVVYEQYF TGCGCCAGCAGCTTGGAAATAGCGGGGGTCGTCTACGAGCAGTACTTC
TRBJ2-5 . . TRBV29-1 CSVEGRRQETQYF TGCAGCGTTGAGGGGCGGCGCCAAGAGACCCAGTACTTC
TRBJ1-2 . . TRBV3-1 CASSQGGAASGYTF TGTGCCAGCAGCCAAGGGGGGGCCGCAAGTGGCTACACCTTC
TRBJ2-7 . TRBD1 TRBV19 CASSGTGASSYEQYF TGTGCCAGTAGCGGGACAGGGGCCAGCTCCTACGAGCAGTACTTC
TRBJ1-6 . . TRBV28 CASRAGNSPLHF TGTGCCAGCAGAGCGGGGAATTCACCCCTCCACTTT
TRBJ2-1 . . TRBV2 CASSEGSWSSYNEQFF TGTGCCAGCAGTGAGGGTAGCTGGAGCTCCTACAATGAGCAGTTCTTC
TRBJ1-2 . . TRBV11-2 CASSLGAANYGYTF TGTGCCAGCAGCTTAGGGGCCGCTAACTATGGCTACACCTTC
TRBJ2-3 . . TRBV5-1 CASSPNQEDTQYF TGCGCCAGCAGCCCAAACCAAGAGGATACGCAGTATTTT
TRBJ2-7 . . TRBV5-8 CASSFRPTSTYEQYF TGTGCCAGCAGTTTTCGCCCAACAAGTACCTACGAGCAGTACTTC
TRBJ2-5 . . TRBV28 CASSLLGRLPQYF TGTGCCAGCAGTTTATTGGGCAGGCTGCCCCAGTACTTC
TRBJ1-2 . . TRBV10-3 CAISEPATYGYTF TGTGCCATCAGTGAGCCGGCAACTTATGGCTACACCTTC
TRBJ1-5 . . TRBV2 CASTSGTSNQPQHF TGTGCCAGCACTTCCGGGACTAGCAATCAGCCCCAGCATTTT
TRBJ2-6 few . TRBV18 CASSPDSGANVLTF TGTGCCAGCTCACCAGACTCTGGGGCCAACGTCCTGACTTTC
TRBJ1-5 . . TRBV7-3 CASSLQPNQPQHF TGTGCCAGCAGCTTACAGCCTAATCAGCCCCAGCATTTT
TRBJ2-2 once TRBD2 TRBV12-3/TRBV12-4 CASITGGFITGELFF TGTGCCAGCATTACGGGAGGGTTCATCACCGGGGAGCTGTTTTTT
TRBJ2-2 . . TRBV5-1 CASKEENTGELFF TGCGCCAGCAAGGAGGAGAACACCGGGGAGCTGTTTTTT
TRBJ1-6 . TRBD1 TRBV7-9 CASSWTGEHSPLHF TGTGCCAGCAGTTGGACAGGGGAGCATTCACCCCTCCACTTT
TRBJ2-5 . . TRBV6-6 CASSYILGFWETQYF TGTGCCAGCAGTTACATCTTGGGATTCTGGGAGACCCAGTACTTC